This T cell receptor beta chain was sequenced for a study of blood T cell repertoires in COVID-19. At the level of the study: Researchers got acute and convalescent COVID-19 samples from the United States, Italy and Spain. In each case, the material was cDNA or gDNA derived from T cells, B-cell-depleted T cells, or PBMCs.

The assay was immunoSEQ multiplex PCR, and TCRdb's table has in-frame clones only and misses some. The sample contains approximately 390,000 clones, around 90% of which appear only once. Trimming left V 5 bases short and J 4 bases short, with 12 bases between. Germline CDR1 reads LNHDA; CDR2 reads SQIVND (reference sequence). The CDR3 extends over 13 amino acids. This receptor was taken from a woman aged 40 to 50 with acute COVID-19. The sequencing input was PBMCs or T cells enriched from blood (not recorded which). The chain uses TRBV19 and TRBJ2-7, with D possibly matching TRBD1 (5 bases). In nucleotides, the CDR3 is TGTGCCAGTAGTCCCCGACAGAATTACGAGCAGTACTTC. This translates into CASSPRQNYEQYF.